This T cell receptor (beta chain) was captured in a study of CD8 T cells in Susac syndrome. V was cut by 7 bases and J by 2 bases, with 9 bases left in between. CDR1 is MNHEY and CDR2 is SVGAGI in the germline V gene. The length of the CDR3 is 13 residues. Sequencing of TCR beta was performed on blood CD8+ T cells and on blood CD4+ T cells. TEMRA cells were enriched by FACS, and CD4+ and CD8+ T cells were negatively isolated. Reverse transcription used about 0.45 to 1 ug RNA and random hexamers. By means of immunoSEQ multiplex PCR, TCR beta CDR3 spanning 54 Vbeta and 13 Jbeta underwent amplification. MiXCR, run by TCRdb on the immunoSEQ multiplex PCR reads, gives a single entry per CDR3 protein. The sample records 250,000 to 300,000 distinct CDR3 sequences, around 89% being singletons.

The genes are TRBV6-5 and TRBJ2-1; D ambiguous. This TCR was sampled from a human donor with multiple sclerosis. The specimen was CD8+ T cells from PBMCs. CDR3 protein: CASTGRTYNEQFF. The CDR3 DNA reads TGTGCCAGCACGGGCCGAACCTACAATGAGCAGTTCTTC.